The source of this TCR beta chain is a study of control samples from healthy donors and cancer patients. V lost 5 bases, J lost 8 bases, and 15 bases lay in between. CDR3 length: 14 residues. From germline, CDR1 is SGHTA and CDR2 FQGNSA. Sequenced by immunoSEQ multiplex PCR; TCRdb stores in-frame clones only, minus some. The sample has tens of thousands of clones; 65% to 90% are singletons. The sequencing input was PBMCs. This sequence was found in a woman aged 55-70 years with head and neck cancer. V and J are TRBV7-2 and TRBJ1-4, with a tentative D call TRBD1 (6 bases). This chain's CDR3 is CASSRDKPGEKLFF. The CDR3 DNA follows: TGTGCCAGCAGCCGGGACAAGCCAGGGGAAAAACTGTTTTTT.